This T cell receptor beta chain was sequenced during a study of beta chain features in type 1 diabetes. Investigators reverse transcribed all isolated RNA, so they sequenced expressed TCRB transcripts. Assay: immunoSEQ multiplex PCR; the TCRdb copy retains only in-frame clones and omits some. The sample gives about 370,000 clones, 9.6% of which show up once; over 0.45% is in the top ten. Per germline, CDR1 LGHNT and CDR2 FRNRAP. The CDR3 sequence is 15 residues long. The J segment lost 2 bases and the V segment lost 6 bases, leaving 7 bases of the junction unmatched. This clone was recorded a few times. Its antigen is unidentified. Study-wide points: Highly expressing activated T cells could be over-counted with a cDNA template. Across all four CD4+ subsets, people with type 1 diabetes showed modestly shorter TCRB CDR3s.

Sample: central memory CD4+ T cells from blood. The sequence was collected from a young man with type 1 diabetes. The chain links TRBV12-5 to TRBJ2-3; TRBD1 matches 8 bases. The CDR3 DNA is TGTGCTAGTGGCCGTTGGACAGGGAACACAGATACGCAGTATTTT. Encoded protein: CASGRWTGNTDTQYF.